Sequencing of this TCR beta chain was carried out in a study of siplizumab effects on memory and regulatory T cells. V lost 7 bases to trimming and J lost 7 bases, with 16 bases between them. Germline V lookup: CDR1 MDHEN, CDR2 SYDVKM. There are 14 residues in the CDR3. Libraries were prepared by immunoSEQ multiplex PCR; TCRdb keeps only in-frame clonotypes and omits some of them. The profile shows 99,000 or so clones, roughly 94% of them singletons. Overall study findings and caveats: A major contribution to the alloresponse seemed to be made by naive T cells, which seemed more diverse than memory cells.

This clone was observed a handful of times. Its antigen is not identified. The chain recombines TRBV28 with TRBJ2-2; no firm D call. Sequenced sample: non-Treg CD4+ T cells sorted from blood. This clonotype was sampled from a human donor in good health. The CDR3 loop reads CASKVFTAIGELFF. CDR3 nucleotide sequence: TGTGCCAGCAAGGTTTTTACGGCGATCGGGGAGCTGTTTTTT. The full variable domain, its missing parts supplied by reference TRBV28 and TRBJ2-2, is DVKVTQSSRYLVKRTGEKVFLECVQDMDHENMFWYRQDPGLGLRLIYFSYDVKMKEKGDIPEGYSVSREKKERFSLILESASTNQTSMYLCASKVFTAIGELFFGEGSRLTVL.